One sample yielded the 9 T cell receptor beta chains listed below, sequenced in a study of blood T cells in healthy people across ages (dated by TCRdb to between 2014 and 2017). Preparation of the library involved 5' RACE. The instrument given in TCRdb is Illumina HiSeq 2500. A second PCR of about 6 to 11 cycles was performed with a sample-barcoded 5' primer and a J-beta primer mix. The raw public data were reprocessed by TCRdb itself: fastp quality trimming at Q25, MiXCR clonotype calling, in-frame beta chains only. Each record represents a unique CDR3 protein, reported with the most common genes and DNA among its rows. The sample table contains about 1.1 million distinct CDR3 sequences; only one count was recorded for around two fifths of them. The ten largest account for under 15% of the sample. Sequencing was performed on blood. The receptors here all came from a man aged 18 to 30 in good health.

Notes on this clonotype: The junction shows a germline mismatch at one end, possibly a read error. The CDR3 DNA is TGTGCCAGCAGCCACAGACGGGTCAGGGAATATAATGCACCCCTCCACTTT. It is translated as CASSHRRVREYNAPLHF. The chain carries TRBV14 and TRBJ1-6; TRBD1 is a possible D gene (5 bases). The germline V gene has CDR1 SGHDN and CDR2 FVKESK. This CDR3 comprises 17 residues.

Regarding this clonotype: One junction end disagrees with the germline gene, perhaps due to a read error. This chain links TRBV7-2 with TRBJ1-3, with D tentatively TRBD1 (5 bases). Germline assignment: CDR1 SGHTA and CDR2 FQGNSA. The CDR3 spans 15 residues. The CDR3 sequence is CASSVTGSSGNTTYF. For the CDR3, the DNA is TGTGCCAGCAGCGTAACAGGTTCCTCTGGAAACACCACATATTTT.

CDR3 loop: CASKIATVNTEAFF. CDR3 coding DNA: TGTGCCAGCAAAATAGCTACGGTGAACACTGAAGCTTTCTTT. The chain uses TRBV6-5 and TRBJ1-1; D unclear. V was trimmed by 7 bases and J by 0 bases, leaving 12 bases between them. This CDR3 is built from 14 residues. Looked up from germline, CDR1 is MNHEY and CDR2 is SVGAGI.

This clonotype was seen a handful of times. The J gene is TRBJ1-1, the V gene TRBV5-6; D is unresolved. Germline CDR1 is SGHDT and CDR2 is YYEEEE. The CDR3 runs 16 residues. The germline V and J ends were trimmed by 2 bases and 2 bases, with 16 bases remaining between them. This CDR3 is CASSFFLAWGNTEAFF. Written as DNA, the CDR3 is TGTGCCAGCAGCTTCTTTCTCGCATGGGGAAACACTGAAGCTTTCTTT.

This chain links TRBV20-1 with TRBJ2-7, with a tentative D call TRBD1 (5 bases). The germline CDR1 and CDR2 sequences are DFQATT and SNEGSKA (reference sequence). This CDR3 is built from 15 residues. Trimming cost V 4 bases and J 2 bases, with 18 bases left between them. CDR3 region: CSANPTLWGTYEQYF. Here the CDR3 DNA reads TGCAGTGCTAATCCGACGCTATGGGGCACCTACGAGCAGTACTTC.

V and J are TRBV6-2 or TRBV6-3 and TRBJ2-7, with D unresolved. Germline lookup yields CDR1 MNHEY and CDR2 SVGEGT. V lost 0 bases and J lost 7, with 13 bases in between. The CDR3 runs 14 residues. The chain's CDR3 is CASSYSKVGNEQYF. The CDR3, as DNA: TGTGCCAGCAGTTACTCGAAGGTCGGCAATGAGCAGTACTTC.

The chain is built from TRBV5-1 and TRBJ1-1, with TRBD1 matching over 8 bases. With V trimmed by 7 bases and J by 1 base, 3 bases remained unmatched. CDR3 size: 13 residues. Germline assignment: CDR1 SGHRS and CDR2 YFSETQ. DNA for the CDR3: TGCGCCAGCGTTGGGACAGGGAACACTGAAGCTTTCTTT. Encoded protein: CASVGTGNTEAFF.

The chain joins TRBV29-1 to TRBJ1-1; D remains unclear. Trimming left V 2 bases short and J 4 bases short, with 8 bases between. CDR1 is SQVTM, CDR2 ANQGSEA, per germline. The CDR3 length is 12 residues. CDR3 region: CSVERAGTEAFF. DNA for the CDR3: TGCAGCGTTGAAAGGGCGGGCACTGAAGCTTTCTTT.

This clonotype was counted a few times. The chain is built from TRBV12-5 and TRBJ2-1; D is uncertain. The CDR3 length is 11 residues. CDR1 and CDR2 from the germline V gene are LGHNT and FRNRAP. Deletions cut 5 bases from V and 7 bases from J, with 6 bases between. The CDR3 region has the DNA TGTGCTAGTGGTCTGAAAAATGAGCAGTTCTTC. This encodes CASGLKNEQFF. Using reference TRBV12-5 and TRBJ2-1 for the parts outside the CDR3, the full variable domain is DARVTQTPRHKVTEMGQEVTMRCQPILGHNTVFWYRQTMMQGLELLAYFRNRAPLDDSGMPKDRFSAEMPDATLATLKIQPSEPRDSAVYFCASGLKNEQFFGPGTRLTVL.